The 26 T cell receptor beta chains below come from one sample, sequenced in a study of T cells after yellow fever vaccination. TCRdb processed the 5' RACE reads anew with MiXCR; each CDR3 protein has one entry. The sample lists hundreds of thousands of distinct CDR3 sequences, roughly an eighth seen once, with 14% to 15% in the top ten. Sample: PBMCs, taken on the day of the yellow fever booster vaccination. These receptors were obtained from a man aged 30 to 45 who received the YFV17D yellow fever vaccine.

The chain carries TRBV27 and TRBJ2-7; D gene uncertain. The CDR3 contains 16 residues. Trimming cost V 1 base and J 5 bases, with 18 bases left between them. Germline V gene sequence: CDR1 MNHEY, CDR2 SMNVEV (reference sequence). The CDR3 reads CASSLFGLSWEDEQYF. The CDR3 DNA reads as TGTGCCAGCAGTTTATTTGGCTTGTCTTGGGAAGACGAGCAGTACTTC.

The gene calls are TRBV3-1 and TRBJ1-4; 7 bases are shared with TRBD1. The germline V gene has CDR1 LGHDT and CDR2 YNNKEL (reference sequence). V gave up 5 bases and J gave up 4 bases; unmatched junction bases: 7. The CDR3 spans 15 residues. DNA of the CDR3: TGTGCCAGCAGCACCCAAGGGGGCTTTAATGAAAAACTGTTTTTT. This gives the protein CASSTQGGFNEKLFF.

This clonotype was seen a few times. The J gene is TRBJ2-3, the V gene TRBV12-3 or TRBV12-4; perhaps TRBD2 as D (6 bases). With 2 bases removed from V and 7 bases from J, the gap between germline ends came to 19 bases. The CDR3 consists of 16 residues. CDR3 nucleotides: TGTGCCAGCAGTTTAAGCAGCGGGCCTAGGGGAAATACGCAGTATTTT. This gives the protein CASSLSSGPRGNTQYF.

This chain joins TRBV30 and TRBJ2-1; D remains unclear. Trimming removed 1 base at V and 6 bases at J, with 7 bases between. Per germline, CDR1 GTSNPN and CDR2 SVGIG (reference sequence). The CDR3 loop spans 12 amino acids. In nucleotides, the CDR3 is TGTGCCTGGAGTGAAATGGGCAATGAGCAGTTCTTC. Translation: CAWSEMGNEQFF.

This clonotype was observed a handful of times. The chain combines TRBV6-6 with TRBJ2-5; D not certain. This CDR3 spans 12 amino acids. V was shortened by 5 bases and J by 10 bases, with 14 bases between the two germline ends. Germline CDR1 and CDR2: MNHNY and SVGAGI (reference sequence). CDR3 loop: CASSQYFERQYF. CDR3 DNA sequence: TGTGCCAGCAGTCAATACTTCGAGCGCCAGTACTTC.

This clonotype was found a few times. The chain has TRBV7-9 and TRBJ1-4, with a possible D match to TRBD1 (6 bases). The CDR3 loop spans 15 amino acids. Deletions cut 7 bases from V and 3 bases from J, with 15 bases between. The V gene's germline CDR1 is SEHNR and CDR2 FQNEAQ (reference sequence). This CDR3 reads CASTTGSSANEKLFF. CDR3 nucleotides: TGTGCCAGCACGACAGGTTCCTCGGCTAATGAAAAACTGTTTTTT. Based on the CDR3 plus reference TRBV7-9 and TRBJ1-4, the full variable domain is DTGVSQNPRHKITKRGQNVTFRCDPISEHNRLYWYRQTLGQGPEFLTYFQNEAQLEKSRLLSDRFSAERPKGSFSTLEIQRTEQGDSAMYLCASTTGSSANEKLFFGSGTQLSVL.

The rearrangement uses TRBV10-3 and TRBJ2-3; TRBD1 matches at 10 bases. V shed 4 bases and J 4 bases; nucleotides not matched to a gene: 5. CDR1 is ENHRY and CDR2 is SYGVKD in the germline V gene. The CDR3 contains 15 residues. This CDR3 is CAISVGDRGADTQYF. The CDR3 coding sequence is TGTGCCATCAGTGTTGGGGACAGGGGAGCAGATACGCAGTATTTT.

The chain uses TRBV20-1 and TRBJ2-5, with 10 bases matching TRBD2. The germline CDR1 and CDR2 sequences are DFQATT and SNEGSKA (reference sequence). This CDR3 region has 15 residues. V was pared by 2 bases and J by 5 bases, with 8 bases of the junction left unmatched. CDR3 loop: CSARTLAGAGETQYF. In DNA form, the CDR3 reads TGCAGTGCTAGAACTCTAGCGGGAGCTGGGGAGACCCAGTACTTC.

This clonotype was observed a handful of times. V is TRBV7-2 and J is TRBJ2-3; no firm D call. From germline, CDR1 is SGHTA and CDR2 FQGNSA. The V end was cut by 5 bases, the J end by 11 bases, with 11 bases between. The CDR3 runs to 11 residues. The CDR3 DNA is TGTGCCAGCAGCCATAGTATGCTGCAGTATTTT. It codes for CASSHSMLQYF.

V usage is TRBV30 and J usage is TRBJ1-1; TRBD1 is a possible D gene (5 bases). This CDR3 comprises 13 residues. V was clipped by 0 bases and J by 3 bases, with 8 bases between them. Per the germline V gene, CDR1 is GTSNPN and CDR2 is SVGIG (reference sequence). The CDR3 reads CAWSVMGDTEAFF. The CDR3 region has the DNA TGTGCCTGGAGTGTGATGGGGGACACTGAAGCTTTCTTT.

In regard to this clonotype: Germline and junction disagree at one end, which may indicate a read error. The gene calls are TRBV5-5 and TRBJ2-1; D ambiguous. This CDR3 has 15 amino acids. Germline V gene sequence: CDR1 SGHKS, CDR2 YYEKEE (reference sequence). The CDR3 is CASSLENLSYNEQFF. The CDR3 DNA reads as TGTGCCAGCAGTTTGGAGAACCTCTCCTACAATGAGCAGTTCTTC.

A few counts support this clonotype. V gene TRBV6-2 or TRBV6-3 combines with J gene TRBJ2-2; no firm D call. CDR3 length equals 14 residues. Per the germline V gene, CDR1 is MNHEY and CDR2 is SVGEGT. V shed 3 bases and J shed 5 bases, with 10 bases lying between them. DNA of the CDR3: TGTGCCAGCAGTTATTACGGGCGGACCGGGGAGCTGTTTTTT. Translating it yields CASSYYGRTGELFF.

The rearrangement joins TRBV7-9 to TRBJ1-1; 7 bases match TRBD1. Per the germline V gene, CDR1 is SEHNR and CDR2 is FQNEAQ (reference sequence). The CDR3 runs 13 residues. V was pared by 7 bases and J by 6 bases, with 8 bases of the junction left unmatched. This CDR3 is CASNPTGAPEAFF. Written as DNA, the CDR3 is TGTGCCAGCAACCCAACAGGGGCCCCTGAAGCTTTCTTT.

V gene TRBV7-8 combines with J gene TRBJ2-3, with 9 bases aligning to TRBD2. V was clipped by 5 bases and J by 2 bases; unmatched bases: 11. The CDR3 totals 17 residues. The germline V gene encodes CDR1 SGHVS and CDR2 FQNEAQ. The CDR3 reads CASSPWGGRGATDTQYF. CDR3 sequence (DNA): TGTGCCAGCAGCCCATGGGGCGGGAGGGGTGCCACAGATACGCAGTATTTT.

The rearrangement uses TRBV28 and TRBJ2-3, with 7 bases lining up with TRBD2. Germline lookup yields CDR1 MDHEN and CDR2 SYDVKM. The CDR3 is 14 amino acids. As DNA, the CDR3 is TGTGCATCCTATGAGGCCCAGCGGGGAGATACGCAGTATTTT. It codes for CASYEAQRGDTQYF.

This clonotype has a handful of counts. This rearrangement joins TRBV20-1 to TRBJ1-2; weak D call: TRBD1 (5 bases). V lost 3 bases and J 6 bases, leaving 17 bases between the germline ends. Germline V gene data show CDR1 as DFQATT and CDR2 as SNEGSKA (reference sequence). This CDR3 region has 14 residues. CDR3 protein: CSARETVWGNGYTF. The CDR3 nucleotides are TGCAGTGCTAGGGAGACAGTCTGGGGAAATGGCTACACCTTC.

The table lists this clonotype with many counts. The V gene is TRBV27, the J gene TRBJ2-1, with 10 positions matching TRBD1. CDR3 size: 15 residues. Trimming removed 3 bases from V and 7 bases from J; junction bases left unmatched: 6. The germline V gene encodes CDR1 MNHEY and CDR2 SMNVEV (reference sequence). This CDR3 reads CASSFSGQGYNEQFF. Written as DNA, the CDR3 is TGTGCCAGCAGTTTTTCGGGACAGGGGTATAATGAGCAGTTCTTC.

The CDR3 region is CSARGQGDEKLFF. For the CDR3, the DNA is TGCAGTGCTAGGGGACAGGGCGACGAAAAACTGTTTTTT. The V gene is TRBV20-1, the J gene TRBJ1-4, with TRBD1 identical over 9 bases. Germline CDR1 DFQATT, CDR2 SNEGSKA (reference sequence). Trimming at V came to 3 bases and at J to 8 bases, leaving 4 bases not matched to a gene. The CDR3 is 13 amino acids.

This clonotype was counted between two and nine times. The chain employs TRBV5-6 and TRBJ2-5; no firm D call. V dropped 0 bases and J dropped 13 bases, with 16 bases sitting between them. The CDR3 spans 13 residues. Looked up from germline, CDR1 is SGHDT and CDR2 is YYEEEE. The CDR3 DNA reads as TGTGCCAGCAGCTTGGGGCGGCTGAAGGTGGGGTACTTC. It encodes CASSLGRLKVGYF. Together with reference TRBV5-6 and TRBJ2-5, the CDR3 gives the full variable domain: DAGVTQSPTHLIKTRGQQVTLRCSPKSGHDTVSWYQQALGQGPQFIFQYYEEEERQRGNFPDRFSGHQFPNYSSELNVNALLLGDSALYLCASSLGRLKVGYFGPGTRLLVL.

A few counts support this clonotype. CDR3 loop: CSVLRGNTEAFF. In DNA, the CDR3 is TGCAGCGTCCTCAGGGGGAACACTGAAGCTTTCTTT. V is TRBV29-1 and J is TRBJ1-1; perhaps TRBD1 as D (6 bases). Germline values: CDR1 SQVTM, CDR2 ANQGSEA. Trimming pared 6 bases from V and 1 base from J, leaving 9 bases between. This CDR3 region has 12 residues.

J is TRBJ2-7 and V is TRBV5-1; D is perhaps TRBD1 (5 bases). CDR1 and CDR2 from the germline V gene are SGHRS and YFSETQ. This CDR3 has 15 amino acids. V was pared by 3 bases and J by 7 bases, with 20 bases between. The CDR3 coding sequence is TGCGCCAGCAGCTCGTACCCCGGGTCTCAGGGAGAGCAGTACTTC. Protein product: CASSSYPGSQGEQYF.

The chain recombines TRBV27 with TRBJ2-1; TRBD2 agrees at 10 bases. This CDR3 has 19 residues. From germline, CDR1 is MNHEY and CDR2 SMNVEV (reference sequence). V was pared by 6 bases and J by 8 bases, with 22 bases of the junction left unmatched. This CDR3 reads CASRSLAGVLGESRHEQFF. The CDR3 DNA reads TGTGCCAGCAGAAGCCTAGCGGGAGTTCTTGGCGAATCCAGACATGAGCAGTTCTTC.

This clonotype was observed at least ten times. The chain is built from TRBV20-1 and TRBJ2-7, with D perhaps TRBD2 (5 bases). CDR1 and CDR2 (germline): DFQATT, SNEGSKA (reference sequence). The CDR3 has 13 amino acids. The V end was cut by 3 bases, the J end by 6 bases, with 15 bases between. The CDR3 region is CSASGRVWREQYF. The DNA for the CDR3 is TGCAGTGCTAGTGGGCGGGTCTGGCGCGAGCAGTACTTC.

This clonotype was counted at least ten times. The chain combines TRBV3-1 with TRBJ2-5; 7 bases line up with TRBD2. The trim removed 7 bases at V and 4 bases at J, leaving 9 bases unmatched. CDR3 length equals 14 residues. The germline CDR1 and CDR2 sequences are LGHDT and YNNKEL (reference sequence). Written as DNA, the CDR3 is TGTGCCAGCAACCCGGGTGGCGGGAGAGAGACCCAGTACTTC. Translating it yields CASNPGGGRETQYF.

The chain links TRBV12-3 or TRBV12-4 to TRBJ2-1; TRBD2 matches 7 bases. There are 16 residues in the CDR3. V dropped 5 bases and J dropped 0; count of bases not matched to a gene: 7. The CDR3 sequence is CASSSGKRGSYNEQFF. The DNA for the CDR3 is TGTGCCAGCAGTAGCGGGAAAAGGGGCTCCTACAATGAGCAGTTCTTC.

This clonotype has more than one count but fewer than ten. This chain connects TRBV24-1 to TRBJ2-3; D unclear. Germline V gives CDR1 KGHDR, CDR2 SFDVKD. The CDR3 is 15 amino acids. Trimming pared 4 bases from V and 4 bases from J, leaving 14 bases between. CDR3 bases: TGTGCCACCAGTGACCCAAGGCGGCGTCCAGATACGCAGTATTTT. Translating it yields CATSDPRRRPDTQYF.